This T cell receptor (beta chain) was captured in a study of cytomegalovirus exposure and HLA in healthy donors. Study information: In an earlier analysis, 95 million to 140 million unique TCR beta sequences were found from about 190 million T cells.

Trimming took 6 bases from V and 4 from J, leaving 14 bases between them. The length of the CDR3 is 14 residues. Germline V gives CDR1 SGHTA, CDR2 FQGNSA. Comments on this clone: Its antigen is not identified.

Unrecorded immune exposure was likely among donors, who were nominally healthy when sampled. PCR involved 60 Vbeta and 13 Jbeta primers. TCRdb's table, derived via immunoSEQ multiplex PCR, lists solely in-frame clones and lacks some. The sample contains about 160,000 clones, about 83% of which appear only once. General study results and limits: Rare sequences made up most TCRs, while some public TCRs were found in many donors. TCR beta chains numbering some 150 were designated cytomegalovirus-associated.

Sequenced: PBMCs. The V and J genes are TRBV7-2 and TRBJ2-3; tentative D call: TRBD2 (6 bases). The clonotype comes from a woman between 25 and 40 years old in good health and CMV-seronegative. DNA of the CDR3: TGTGCCAGCAGATCAGCGGGTAGGGCAGATACGCAGTATTTT. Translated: CASRSAGRADTQYF.